This T cell receptor beta chain is from a study of T cells after posttransplantation cyclophosphamide. Study-level results: TRB clonality was highly associated with recipient CMV seropositivity and reactivation. Blood and skin or GI T cell repertoires showed limited TRB overlap. Later post-transplant blood repertoires were often dominated by donor CD8+ memory clones.

Peripheral blood was collected from the related graft donor on the marrow donation day. With respect to this clone: The target antigen is unknown.

Profiled with immunoSEQ multiplex PCR; TCRdb holds only in-frame clones, not every one. The table lists some 49,000 clones, roughly nine tenths of them singletons. The CDR3 runs 14 residues. Between the trimmed V and J ends, which lost 5 bases and 9 bases, there was a span of 17 bases. CDR1 SGHTA and CDR2 FQGTGA come from the germline V gene. The specimen was PBMCs. The chain combines TRBV7-3 with TRBJ2-1, with a possible D match to TRBD1 (7 bases). The source is a woman aged 45-60 years in good health and a related stem cell transplant donor. This CDR3 is CASSPEGRGAEQFF. The DNA for the CDR3 is TGTGCCAGCAGCCCAGAGGGCAGGGGGGCTGAGCAGTTCTTC.